This is a list of T cell receptor beta chains from one sample in a study of T cell responses to AZD1222 COVID-19 vaccine. Produced via immunoSEQ multiplex PCR; TCRdb's table is partial and in-frame only. The profile shows some 100,000 clones, around 87% of them singletons. The specimen comprised peripheral blood, sampled 28 days after the second AZD1222 dose. The receptor set was obtained from an adult who received the AZD1222 COVID-19 vaccine. Both conserved end residues are part of each CDR3. The D gene is left open where the match is weak. Clone size appears in some rows only: once, few, many, or a class for an expanded clone.

D,size,V,length,J,CDR3,DNA
.,.,TRBV29-1,13,TRBJ1-1,CSVGVSKYLEAFF,TGCAGCGTTGGAGTCTCGAAGTACCTCGAGGCTTTCTTT
.,.,TRBV12-3/TRBV12-4,13,TRBJ1-1,CASSLYDGPEAFF,TGTGCCAGCAGTTTATATGACGGACCTGAAGCTTTCTTT
.,.,TRBV7-9,14,TRBJ1-5,CASSFADHNQPQHF,TGTGCCAGCAGCTTCGCAGACCACAATCAGCCCCAGCATTTT
TRBD1,.,TRBV28,13,TRBJ1-1,CASSSGTGGEAFF,TGTGCCAGCAGTTCGGGGACAGGGGGTGAAGCTTTCTTT
TRBD1,.,TRBV18,16,TRBJ1-1,CASSPQEARGPTEAFF,TGTGCCAGCTCACCACAAGAGGCCAGGGGGCCCACTGAAGCTTTCTTT
TRBD1,.,TRBV5-1,16,TRBJ2-5,CASSYRDRGTLGTQYF,TGCGCCAGCAGCTACCGGGACAGGGGGACTCTGGGGACCCAGTACTTC
.,.,TRBV12-3/TRBV12-4,13,TRBJ2-3,CASRGQFTDTQYF,TGTGCCAGCAGAGGACAGTTCACAGATACGCAGTATTTT
.,few,TRBV7-9,12,TRBJ2-1,CASRRTENEQFF,TGTGCCAGCCGCCGGACAGAAAATGAGCAGTTCTTC
TRBD1,.,TRBV30,15,TRBJ2-7,CAWSGVMGQHYEQYF,TGTGCCTGGAGTGGGGTTATGGGACAGCACTACGAGCAGTACTTC
TRBD1,few,TRBV7-3,18,TRBJ1-1,CASSLTPPGQGSNTEAFF,TGTGCCAGCAGCTTAACCCCCCCGGGACAGGGATCGAACACTGAAGCTTTCTTT
.,.,TRBV7-9,12,TRBJ2-7,CASSPTTDEQYF,TGTGCCAGCAGCCCCACCACCGACGAGCAGTACTTC
.,.,TRBV3-1/TRBV3-2,15,TRBJ1-3,CASRNSGVTGNTIYF,TGTGCCAGCAGGAATTCGGGAGTCACTGGAAACACCATATATTTT
.,.,TRBV4-2,15,TRBJ2-7,CASSQEETASYEQYF,TGTGCCAGCAGCCAAGAAGAGACAGCCTCCTACGAGCAGTACTTC
TRBD2,.,TRBV12-5,16,TRBJ2-3,CASGLGLAGDTDTQYF,TGTGCTAGTGGTTTGGGGCTAGCGGGAGACACAGATACGCAGTATTTT
TRBD2,.,TRBV19,16,TRBJ2-4,CASRPTSGVTKNIQYF,TGTGCCAGTAGGCCGACTAGCGGGGTTACTAAAAACATTCAGTACTTC
TRBD2,.,TRBV5-1,15,TRBJ2-1,CASSSGTSGNLEQFF,TGCGCCAGCAGTTCCGGGACTAGCGGAAACCTTGAGCAGTTCTTC
.,once,TRBV11-3,13,TRBJ2-3,CASSLRGTDTQYF,TGTGCCAGCAGCTTGAGGGGCACAGATACGCAGTATTTT
TRBD2,.,TRBV7-2,17,TRBJ2-1,CASSSTSGLAGGNEQFF,TGTGCCAGCAGCTCCACGTCAGGACTAGCGGGAGGCAATGAGCAGTTCTTC
.,.,TRBV5-8,16,TRBJ2-7,CASSPRRRGATHEQYF,TGTGCCAGCAGCCCTCGTCGGAGGGGGGCGACACACGAGCAGTACTTC
TRBD1,few,TRBV19,15,TRBJ1-5,CASNIGQGSNQPQHF,TGTGCCAGTAACATTGGACAGGGCAGCAATCAGCCCCAGCATTTT
TRBD2,.,TRBV7-9,13,TRBJ2-5,CASRQAGTVPQYF,TGTGCCAGCAGACAAGCGGGGACGGTACCCCAGTACTTC
TRBD1,.,TRBV6-5,15,TRBJ1-1,CASIRAGTGLSEAFF,TGTGCCAGCATTCGGGCCGGGACAGGATTGAGTGAAGCTTTCTTT
TRBD2,.,TRBV19,18,TRBJ2-3,CASSRGLARGFSTDTQYF,TGTGCCAGTAGTAGGGGACTAGCGAGAGGGTTTAGCACAGATACGCAGTATTTT
TRBD1,.,TRBV9,15,TRBJ2-7,CASSASTDRAYEQYF,TGTGCCAGCAGCGCCAGTACGGACAGGGCCTACGAGCAGTACTTC
.,.,TRBV2,12,TRBJ1-2,CAYPKTVYGYTF,TGTGCCTACCCGAAGACAGTCTATGGCTACACCTTC